This is a list of T cell receptor beta chains from one sample in a study of cytomegalovirus exposure and HLA in healthy donors. Libraries were prepared by immunoSEQ multiplex PCR; TCRdb keeps only in-frame clonotypes and omits some of them. The table lists some 54,000 clones, roughly 73% of them singletons. Sample: PBMCs. Receptor source: a man aged 18 to 35 in good health and CMV-seronegative. Both conserved end residues are part of each CDR3. Fields, in order: CDR3 protein, CDR3 DNA, clone size, V gene, J gene, D gene. A D gene is named only where the DNA matches it firmly. The listing skips clone size in some rows; elsewhere it reads once, few, many or a size class.

cdr3_aa: CASSQDLGGSDQPQHF; cdr3_nt: TGCGCCAGCAGCCAAGATCTAGGGGGCTCTGATCAGCCCCAGCATTTT; clone_size: -; v_call: TRBV4-3; j_call: TRBJ1-5; d_call: TRBD1
cdr3_aa: CASSPPGQSNAHEQFF; cdr3_nt: TGTGCCAGCAGCCCGCCAGGACAGAGTAATGCTCATGAGCAGTTCTTC; clone_size: -; v_call: TRBV5-4; j_call: TRBJ2-1; d_call: -
cdr3_aa: CASSATSTSYNEQFF; cdr3_nt: TGTGCCAGCAGCGCTACTAGCACCTCCTACAATGAGCAGTTCTTC; clone_size: -; v_call: TRBV9; j_call: TRBJ2-1; d_call: -
cdr3_aa: CASSERGRSIQYF; cdr3_nt: TGTGCCAGCAGTGAAAGGGGCAGGAGCATTCAGTACTTC; clone_size: -; v_call: TRBV6-1; j_call: TRBJ2-4; d_call: -
cdr3_aa: CASSLSGSRETQYF; cdr3_nt: TGTGCCAGCAGCCTAAGCGGGAGTCGGGAGACCCAGTACTTC; clone_size: -; v_call: TRBV7-3; j_call: TRBJ2-5; d_call: TRBD2
cdr3_aa: CASQGTYGYTF; cdr3_nt: TGTGCCAGTCAGGGCACCTATGGCTACACCTTC; clone_size: few; v_call: TRBV19; j_call: TRBJ1-2; d_call: -
cdr3_aa: CSVSQGRGSYEQYF; cdr3_nt: TGCAGCGTCTCACAGGGGAGAGGGTCCTACGAGCAGTACTTC; clone_size: -; v_call: TRBV29-1; j_call: TRBJ2-7; d_call: TRBD1
cdr3_aa: CASSSITGGPQPQHF; cdr3_nt: TGTGCCAGCAGTTCGATTACAGGGGGCCCTCAGCCCCAGCATTTT; clone_size: -; v_call: TRBV6-5; j_call: TRBJ1-5; d_call: TRBD1
cdr3_aa: CASSLTGRATQETQYF; cdr3_nt: TGTGCCAGCAGCTTAACCGGCAGGGCGACTCAAGAGACCCAGTACTTC; clone_size: -; v_call: TRBV11-2; j_call: TRBJ2-5; d_call: -
cdr3_aa: CASSPTPGEANEKLFF; cdr3_nt: TGCGCCAGCAGCCCGACACCCGGGGAGGCTAATGAAAAACTGTTTTTT; clone_size: -; v_call: TRBV4-1; j_call: TRBJ1-4; d_call: -
cdr3_aa: CAWGHPTGGVYGYTF; cdr3_nt: TGTGCCTGGGGGCACCCGACAGGGGGCGTGTATGGCTACACCTTC; clone_size: -; v_call: TRBV30; j_call: TRBJ1-2; d_call: TRBD1
cdr3_aa: CASSPEGLAGARQYF; cdr3_nt: TGTGCCAGCAGCCCTGAAGGACTAGCGGGAGCAAGGCAGTACTTC; clone_size: -; v_call: TRBV4-2; j_call: TRBJ2-7; d_call: TRBD2
cdr3_aa: CASSQAGQGAYYGYTF; cdr3_nt: TGCGCCAGCAGCCAGGCCGGACAGGGGGCGTATTATGGCTACACCTTC; clone_size: few; v_call: TRBV4-3; j_call: TRBJ1-2; d_call: TRBD1
cdr3_aa: CASSVDGSVPDEQYF; cdr3_nt: TGTGCCAGCAGCGTTGACGGGAGTGTACCGGACGAGCAGTACTTC; clone_size: once; v_call: TRBV9; j_call: TRBJ2-7; d_call: -
cdr3_aa: CASSLIKGPYNEQFF; cdr3_nt: TGTGCCAGCAGCTTAATCAAGGGGCCCTACAATGAGCAGTTCTTC; clone_size: -; v_call: TRBV11-1; j_call: TRBJ2-1; d_call: -
cdr3_aa: CSPRLAESSYNEQFF; cdr3_nt: TGCAGCCCTAGACTAGCGGAAAGCTCCTACAATGAGCAGTTCTTC; clone_size: -; v_call: TRBV29-1; j_call: TRBJ2-1; d_call: TRBD2
cdr3_aa: CSVARFDREDTEAFF; cdr3_nt: TGCAGCGTTGCTAGGTTCGACAGGGAGGACACTGAAGCTTTCTTT; clone_size: -; v_call: TRBV29-1; j_call: TRBJ1-1; d_call: TRBD1
cdr3_aa: CSVSEGEGSSYNEQFF; cdr3_nt: TGCAGCGTCTCGGAGGGGGAGGGGAGCTCCTACAATGAGCAGTTCTTC; clone_size: -; v_call: TRBV29-1; j_call: TRBJ2-1; d_call: -
cdr3_aa: CASSLEGKNTIYF; cdr3_nt: TGCGCCAGCAGCTTGGAGGGGAAAAACACCATATATTTT; clone_size: once; v_call: TRBV5-1; j_call: TRBJ1-3; d_call: -
cdr3_aa: CATQASSLIPFREVVYGYTF; cdr3_nt: TGTGCCACTCAAGCCAGCAGTTTAATTCCTTTCAGGGAGGTTGTCTATGGCTACACCTTC; clone_size: -; v_call: TRBV28; j_call: TRBJ1-2; d_call: -
cdr3_aa: CASSQGGVTEAFF; cdr3_nt: TGCGCCAGCAGCCAAGGGGGGGTCACTGAAGCTTTCTTT; clone_size: -; v_call: TRBV4-3; j_call: TRBJ1-1; d_call: -
cdr3_aa: CASSQEGLADNEQFF; cdr3_nt: TGCGCCAGCAGCCAGGAGGGACTAGCGGACAATGAGCAGTTCTTC; clone_size: -; v_call: TRBV4-1; j_call: TRBJ2-1; d_call: TRBD2
cdr3_aa: CASSQDRGGQETQYF; cdr3_nt: TGCGCCAGCAGCCAAGATAGGGGGGGACAAGAGACCCAGTACTTC; clone_size: -; v_call: TRBV4-3; j_call: TRBJ2-5; d_call: -
cdr3_aa: CASSLWAGLGTEAFF; cdr3_nt: TGCGCCAGCAGCTTGTGGGCAGGCTTGGGTACTGAAGCTTTCTTT; clone_size: few; v_call: TRBV5-1; j_call: TRBJ1-1; d_call: -
cdr3_aa: CASSDRQGVNSPLHF; cdr3_nt: TGTGCCAGTAGTGACCGACAGGGGGTTAATTCACCCCTCCACTTT; clone_size: -; v_call: TRBV19; j_call: TRBJ1-6; d_call: TRBD1
cdr3_aa: CAWTAGRANTDTQYF; cdr3_nt: TGTGCCTGGACGGCGGGGCGGGCCAACACAGATACGCAGTATTTT; clone_size: -; v_call: TRBV30; j_call: TRBJ2-3; d_call: -
cdr3_aa: CASSTMFGYTF; cdr3_nt: TGTGCCAGCAGTACAATGTTCGGCTACACCTTC; clone_size: -; v_call: TRBV28; j_call: TRBJ1-2; d_call: -
cdr3_aa: CASRLGLSEAFF; cdr3_nt: TGTGCCAGCAGACTAGGGTTGTCTGAAGCTTTCTTT; clone_size: -; v_call: TRBV28; j_call: TRBJ1-1; d_call: -
cdr3_aa: CASSLKGLSSSAFF; cdr3_nt: TGTGCCAGCAGCCTCAAAGGTCTATCTTCTAGCGCTTTCTTT; clone_size: -; v_call: TRBV14; j_call: TRBJ1-1; d_call: -
cdr3_aa: CASSRGDSSYNEQFF; cdr3_nt: TGTGCCAGCAGCCGCGGGGATAGCTCCTACAATGAGCAGTTCTTC; clone_size: -; v_call: TRBV4-2; j_call: TRBJ2-1; d_call: -
cdr3_aa: CASRDTRNTGELFF; cdr3_nt: TGTGCCAGCAGAGACACCCGGAACACCGGGGAGCTGTTTTTT; clone_size: -; v_call: TRBV28; j_call: TRBJ2-2; d_call: -
cdr3_aa: CASSTRPSYEQYF; cdr3_nt: TGTGCCAGCAGTACTAGACCCTCCTACGAGCAGTACTTC; clone_size: -; v_call: TRBV27; j_call: TRBJ2-7; d_call: -
cdr3_aa: CSVEKEDRVEAFF; cdr3_nt: TGCAGCGTTGAGAAAGAGGACAGAGTTGAAGCTTTCTTT; clone_size: -; v_call: TRBV29-1; j_call: TRBJ1-1; d_call: -
cdr3_aa: CSVVTYNEQFF; cdr3_nt: TGCAGCGTCGTTACTTACAATGAGCAGTTCTTC; clone_size: -; v_call: TRBV29-1; j_call: TRBJ2-1; d_call: -
cdr3_aa: CASSYRGGTGNSPLHF; cdr3_nt: TGTGCCAGCAGTTACAGGGGGGGTACAGGGAATTCACCCCTCCACTTT; clone_size: few; v_call: TRBV6-5; j_call: TRBJ1-6; d_call: -
cdr3_aa: CASSYSAGRYEQYF; cdr3_nt: TGTGCCAGCAGTTATTCGGCAGGGAGGTACGAGCAGTACTTC; clone_size: -; v_call: TRBV6-5; j_call: TRBJ2-7; d_call: -
cdr3_aa: CASSERSTFNYGYTF; cdr3_nt: TGTGCCAGCAGTGAACGAAGTACTTTCAACTATGGCTACACCTTC; clone_size: -; v_call: TRBV25-1; j_call: TRBJ1-2; d_call: -
cdr3_aa: CASSLGYSTNNEQFF; cdr3_nt: TGTGCCAGCAGCTTAGGGTACTCGACAAACAATGAGCAGTTCTTC; clone_size: few; v_call: TRBV7-2; j_call: TRBJ2-1; d_call: -
cdr3_aa: CASSQEPSGSYEQYF; cdr3_nt: TGCGCCAGCAGCCAAGAGCCATCCGGGAGCTACGAGCAGTACTTC; clone_size: -; v_call: TRBV4-3; j_call: TRBJ2-7; d_call: -
cdr3_aa: CASSTEMANTGELFF; cdr3_nt: TGTGCCAGCAGCACAGAGATGGCCAACACCGGGGAGCTGTTTTTT; clone_size: few; v_call: TRBV7-6; j_call: TRBJ2-2; d_call: -
cdr3_aa: CASSFPGGKGQPQHF; cdr3_nt: TGTGCCAGCAGTTTCCCAGGGGGCAAGGGGCAGCCCCAGCATTTT; clone_size: -; v_call: TRBV6-6; j_call: TRBJ1-5; d_call: TRBD1
cdr3_aa: CASSLLTGELFF; cdr3_nt: TGTGCCAGCAGCTTGCTCACCGGGGAGCTGTTTTTT; clone_size: -; v_call: TRBV5-6; j_call: TRBJ2-2; d_call: -
cdr3_aa: CAWSGGQGNQPQHF; cdr3_nt: TGTGCCTGGAGTGGAGGACAGGGCAATCAGCCCCAGCATTTT; clone_size: -; v_call: TRBV30; j_call: TRBJ1-5; d_call: TRBD1
cdr3_aa: CASSSTGINYGYTF; cdr3_nt: TGTGCCAGCAGCTCCACAGGGATTAACTATGGCTACACCTTC; clone_size: -; v_call: TRBV7-9; j_call: TRBJ1-2; d_call: -
cdr3_aa: CASCWVGGQETQYF; cdr3_nt: TGTGCCAGCTGCTGGGTTGGGGGGCAAGAGACCCAGTACTTC; clone_size: -; v_call: TRBV7-2; j_call: TRBJ2-5; d_call: -